These T cell receptor beta chains were read from a single sample in a study of blood T cell repertoires in COVID-19. Measured with immunoSEQ multiplex PCR; TCRdb has only the in-frame clones, and not every one. The sample records about 29,000 clones, around 90% being singletons. The source material was peripheral blood. These receptor sequences come from a man aged 65-85 years with active COVID-19. Each CDR3 is given with its conserved first and last residue. D genes are given only for firm matches. Clone size is not always given. Where it is, it says once, few, many or a class for expanded clones.

j_call v_call d_call clone_size cdr3_nt cdr3_aa
TRBJ2-3 TRBV6-6 . . TGTGCCAGCAGTTCCCACGGGGATACGCAGTATTTT CASSSHGDTQYF
TRBJ1-2 TRBV12-3/TRBV12-4 . . TGTGCCAGCAGTGAGACTTTTAGGAGTGGCTACACCTTC CASSETFRSGYTF
TRBJ2-7 TRBV7-2 . . TGTGCCAGCAGCTTATTGAGCGGAGCCTACGAGCAGTACTTC CASSLLSGAYEQYF
TRBJ1-5 TRBV9 . . TGTGCCAGCAGCGTAGCAGCGGGGGAAGATCAGCCCCAGCATTTT CASSVAAGEDQPQHF
TRBJ1-2 TRBV7-2 TRBD1 . TGTGCCAGCAGTCAAGGTGCGGACAGGGGTAACTATGGCTACACCTTC CASSQGADRGNYGYTF
TRBJ2-7 TRBV7-2 . . TGTGCCAGCAGCTTACCGACAGGATACGAGCAGTACTTC CASSLPTGYEQYF
TRBJ1-3 TRBV7-2 . . TGTGCCAGCAGCCGCGCGAGCGGGTTCGGAAACACCATATATTTT CASSRASGFGNTIYF
TRBJ2-1 TRBV11-2 TRBD1 . TGTGCCAGCAGCCTTCGGACAGGGGGGAGCAATGAGCAGTTCTTC CASSLRTGGSNEQFF
TRBJ2-1 TRBV4-1 . . TGCGCCAGCAGCCAGGGAGGGGGTGATGACAATGAGCAGTTCTTC CASSQGGGDDNEQFF
TRBJ2-1 TRBV4-1 TRBD2 . TGCGCCAGCAGCCAAGTGGGGGGGGGCTACAATGAGCAGTTCTTC CASSQVGGGYNEQFF
TRBJ1-2 TRBV4-1 TRBD1 few TGCGCCAGCAGCCAAGATACGGGGACAGGTAACTATGGCTACACCTTC CASSQDTGTGNYGYTF
TRBJ1-1 TRBV4-2 . . TGTGCCAGCAGCCAAGGACAGGCGGGGGGCACTGAAGCTTTCTTT CASSQGQAGGTEAFF
TRBJ2-1 TRBV6-5 TRBD1 . TGTGCCAGCAGCCCGACAGGGTCCGCCTACAATGAGCAGTTCTTC CASSPTGSAYNEQFF
TRBJ1-6 TRBV3-1/TRBV3-2 . . TGTGCCAGCAGCCCCCCCGGTCGTTCACCCCTCCACTTT CASSPPGRSPLHF
TRBJ2-1 TRBV5-6 TRBD1 . TGTGCCAGCACCGAAGCAGTACAGGGGTGGAATGAGCAGTTCTTC CASTEAVQGWNEQFF
TRBJ2-1 TRBV2 . . TGTGCCAGCAGTGTCGACAGGTCCTACAATGAGCAGTTCTTC CASSVDRSYNEQFF
TRBJ2-7 TRBV19 . . TGTGCCACCTCTAGGGGGGGCTACGAGCAGTACTTC CATSRGGYEQYF
TRBJ2-7 TRBV6-6 . . TGTGCCAGCAGTCCACGGCAGGGGAAAGAGCAGTACTTC CASSPRQGKEQYF
TRBJ2-1 TRBV19 TRBD2 . TGTGCCAGTAGTATAGACCGGGGGGGGAACAATGAGCAGTTCTTC CASSIDRGGNNEQFF
TRBJ2-2 TRBV2 TRBD1 . TGTGCCAGCAGTGGCACAGGGGGTAGAACCGGGGAGCTGTTTTTT CASSGTGGRTGELFF
TRBJ2-3 TRBV3-1/TRBV3-2 . . TGTGCCAGCAGCCCTACTCTAGCCCCAGATACGCAGTATTTT CASSPTLAPDTQYF
TRBJ1-6 TRBV19 TRBD1 . TGTGCCAGTAGATCGGGTGACAGGGGACATTCACCCCTCCACTTT CASRSGDRGHSPLHF
TRBJ1-1 TRBV15 . once TGTGCCACCAGCAGAGATGTGATAGCCGGCACTGAAGCTTTCTTT CATSRDVIAGTEAFF
TRBJ2-1 TRBV2 . . TGTGCCAGCAGTCGAAGCGGCTATGAGCAGTTCTTC CASSRSGYEQFF
TRBJ2-1 TRBV7-9 TRBD1 . TGTGCCAGCAGCTTAACCGGGACAGGGGTCAATGAGCAGTTCTTC CASSLTGTGVNEQFF
TRBJ1-1 TRBV5-1 TRBD1 . TGCGCCAGCAGCTCGTTACAGGGGGCCGGCACTGAAGCTTTCTTT CASSSLQGAGTEAFF
TRBJ1-6 TRBV5-8 TRBD1 . TGTGCCAGCAGCCCAATGACAGGGGTGGCTAATTCACCCCTCCACTTT CASSPMTGVANSPLHF